The 5 T cell receptor beta chains listed next were all sequenced from one sample in a study of cytomegalovirus exposure and HLA in healthy donors. Primers: 60 Vbeta forward and 13 Jbeta reverse. Sequencing used immunoSEQ multiplex PCR; TCRdb keeps in-frame clones, though not all of them. The sample contains roughly 130,000 clones, around 80% of which appear only once. The sequenced sample consisted of PBMCs. All receptors derive from a man aged 45-60 years in good health and CMV-seronegative.

The rearrangement links TRBV2 to TRBJ2-3, with TRBD2 as a possible D gene (7 bases). Per germline, CDR1 SNHLY and CDR2 FYNNEI. Trimming cost V 4 bases and J 9 bases, with 17 bases left between them. The CDR3 loop spans 14 amino acids. The CDR3 nucleotides read TGTGCCAGCAGTGTGACGGGGGGCCTTCTCACGCAGTATTTT. It yields the protein CASSVTGGLLTQYF.

The V call is TRBV5-4, the J call TRBJ1-2, with 9 bases aligning to TRBD1. Germline CDR1 SGHNT, CDR2 YYREEE (reference sequence). V was clipped by 4 bases and J by 7 bases; unmatched bases: 11. The CDR3 covers 15 residues. This CDR3 is CASSEDVGQGSGYTF. CDR3 bases: TGTGCCAGCAGCGAGGATGTTGGACAGGGGTCTGGCTACACCTTC.

The gene calls are TRBV6-5 and TRBJ1-6, with 7 bases that match TRBD1. Germline V gene data show CDR1 as MNHEY and CDR2 as SVGAGI. V was clipped by 4 bases and J by 5 bases; unmatched bases: 2. The CDR3 sequence is 14 residues long. The DNA for the CDR3 is TGTGCCAGCAGTTGGACAGGCAATAATTCACCCCTCCACTTT. Translating it yields CASSWTGNNSPLHF.

CDR3 nucleotides: TGTGCCAGCAGCAACGTTGCGGGACAGGGGGCTATCGGGGAGCTGTTTTTT. It is translated as CASSNVAGQGAIGELFF. This chain links TRBV7-9 with TRBJ2-2; 12 nucleotides match TRBD1. The germline CDR1 and CDR2 sequences are SEHNR and FQNEAQ (reference sequence). Trimming cost V 5 bases and J 7 bases; bases outside gene matches: 11. This CDR3 has 17 residues.

This chain connects TRBV6-5 to TRBJ2-3, with D tentatively TRBD1 (5 bases). The V end was cut by 2 bases, the J end by 3 bases, with 9 bases between. The CDR3 sequence is 14 residues long. Germline V gene sequence: CDR1 MNHEY, CDR2 SVGAGI. The DNA of the CDR3 is TGTGCCAGCAGTTACGACCAGGGAACAGATACGCAGTATTTT. This sequence encodes CASSYDQGTDTQYF.